A single sample is the source of the 24 T cell receptor beta chains below, sequenced in a study of regulatory and conventional T cells in RAG deficiency. Blood CD4+ CD25-low CD127-high conventional T cells supplied the genomic DNA template. The data were produced by immunoSEQ multiplex PCR, yet TCRdb's version contains in-frame clones alone and is incomplete. The table includes approximately 2,500 clones, around four fifths detected once. The sequenced material came from CD4+ effector T cells sorted from blood. These receptors were obtained from a human donor with RAG deficiency presenting as severe combined immunodeficiency.

The genes are TRBV9 and TRBJ2-7; 7 bases align to TRBD1. Trimming cost V 4 bases and J 5 bases; bases outside gene matches: 9. The CDR3 sequence is 14 residues long. Germline CDR1 SGDLS, CDR2 YYNGEE. As DNA, the CDR3 is TGTGCCAGCAGCCCAGGACAGGTCAGCCACGAGCAGTACTTC. It translates to CASSPGQVSHEQYF. The complete variable domain, with remaining parts taken from reference TRBV9 and TRBJ2-7, reads DSGVTQTPKHLITATGQRVTLRCSPRSGDLSVYWYQQSLDQGLQFLIQYYNGEERAKGNILERFSAQQFPDLHSELNLSSLELGDSALYFCASSPGQVSHEQYFGPGTRLTVT.

The V gene is TRBV18, the J gene TRBJ2-5; D ambiguous. Germline V CDR1 and CDR2: KGHSH, LQKENI. V shed 2 bases and J shed 4 bases, with 5 bases lying between them. The CDR3 has 12 residues. The CDR3 sequence: CASSPSSETQYF. CDR3 bases: TGTGCCAGCTCACCATCCTCAGAGACCCAGTACTTC.

The rearrangement uses TRBV6-1 and TRBJ2-7; 7 bases align to TRBD1. CDR1 is MNHNS and CDR2 is SASEGT in the germline V gene. The ends lost 6 bases at V and 2 bases at J; junction bases unmatched: 4. This CDR3 contains 13 residues. The CDR3 spells CASRRDRPYEQYF. The CDR3 coding sequence is TGTGCCAGCAGACGGGACAGACCCTACGAGCAGTACTTC.

This clone was found once. The chain joins TRBV7-2 to TRBJ1-5, with TRBD1 matching over 7 bases. The germline gives CDR1 SGHTA, CDR2 FQGNSA. Unmatched junction bases numbered 0, after V lost 5 bases and J lost 2 bases. This CDR3 comprises 13 residues. CDR3 residues: CASSGQGNQPQHF. CDR3 DNA sequence: TGTGCCAGCAGCGGACAGGGCAATCAGCCCCAGCATTTT.

This chain uses TRBV7-9 with TRBJ1-1; D gene unclear. V lost 5 bases and J lost 10, with 11 bases in between. Germline V gene sequence: CDR1 SEHNR, CDR2 FQNEAQ (reference sequence). This CDR3 has 11 residues. CDR3 sequence: CASSPWGGAFF. As DNA, the CDR3 is TGTGCCAGCAGCCCCTGGGGTGGAGCTTTCTTT.

The chain carries TRBV7-3 and TRBJ2-3, with D possibly being TRBD1 or TRBD2 (6 bases each). Trimming removed 1 base from V and 1 base from J, with 9 bases in between. Germline CDR1 is SGHTA and CDR2 is FQGTGA. The CDR3 length is 15 residues. This chain's CDR3 is CASSLSRGRTDTQYF. DNA for the CDR3: TGTGCCAGCAGCTTAAGTCGGGGGCGCACAGATACGCAGTATTTT. The full variable domain, completed using reference TRBV7-3 and TRBJ2-3, is GAGVSQTPSNKVTEKGKYVELRCDPISGHTALYWYRQSLGQGPEFLIYFQGTGAADDSGLPNDRFFAVRPEGSVSTLKIQRTERGDSAVYLCASSLSRGRTDTQYFGPGTRLTVL.

J is TRBJ1-6 and V is TRBV5-4; D is perhaps TRBD1 (5 bases). Germline V gene sequence: CDR1 SGHNT, CDR2 YYREEE (reference sequence). This CDR3 contains 17 residues. The ends were cut back, 4 bases at V and 5 bases at J, with 19 bases in the middle. The CDR3 loop reads CASSQGRGQGDNSPLHF. The CDR3 DNA sequence: TGTGCCAGCAGCCAGGGACGTGGGCAGGGCGATAATTCACCCCTCCACTTT.

A few counts support this clone. The CDR3 sequence is CASSLAPYEQYF. CDR3 coding DNA: TGTGCCAGCAGCTTAGCCCCCTACGAGCAGTACTTC. This sequence joins TRBV7-2 and TRBJ2-7, with D uncertain. The CDR3 length is 12 residues. CDR1 is SGHTA and CDR2 is FQGNSA in the germline V gene. Trimming stripped 0 bases from V and 2 bases from J, with 2 bases between.

The V call is TRBV28, the J call TRBJ2-5, with 7 bases aligning to TRBD1. Trimming at V came to 7 bases and at J to 4 bases, leaving 6 bases not matched to a gene. Germline-derived CDR1 and CDR2 are MDHEN and SYDVKM. This CDR3 comprises 13 residues. The CDR3 protein is CASNNRGLETQYF. CDR3 nucleotides: TGTGCCAGCAACAACAGGGGCCTAGAGACCCAGTACTTC.

The chain links TRBV7-3 to TRBJ2-1; 7 nucleotides line up with TRBD2. The V and J ends lost 4 bases and 7 bases, in that order; junction bases with no gene match: 7. CDR3 length equals 14 residues. The germline CDR1 and CDR2 sequences are SGHTA and FQGTGA. The CDR3 spells CASSWALGGNEQFF. CDR3 DNA sequence: TGTGCCAGCAGCTGGGCCCTCGGGGGGAATGAGCAGTTCTTC. Using reference TRBV7-3 and TRBJ2-1 for the parts outside the CDR3, the full variable domain is GAGVSQTPSNKVTEKGKYVELRCDPISGHTALYWYRQSLGQGPEFLIYFQGTGAADDSGLPNDRFFAVRPEGSVSTLKIQRTERGDSAVYLCASSWALGGNEQFFGPGTRLTVL.

The gene calls are TRBV9 and TRBJ2-1; no clear D gene. V was cut by 2 bases and J by 4 bases, with 13 bases left in between. The CDR3 loop spans 15 amino acids. Germline lookup yields CDR1 SGDLS and CDR2 YYNGEE. The CDR3 nucleotides read TGTGCCAGCAGCGTTGGTCCCCCCCCATACAATGAGCAGTTCTTC. Protein product: CASSVGPPPYNEQFF.

CDR3 DNA sequence: TGTGCCACCAGCAGAGCAAGAAACAGGGGGGAGACCCAGTACTTC. Protein: CATSRARNRGETQYF. The chain is built from TRBV15 and TRBJ2-5; 8 nucleotides align to TRBD1. Germline-derived CDR1 and CDR2 are LNHNV and YYDKDF (reference sequence). Unmatched junction bases numbered 6, after V lost 1 base and J lost 5 bases. The CDR3 totals 15 residues. Complete variable domain (other parts from reference TRBV15 and TRBJ2-5): DAMVIQNPRYQVTQFGKPVTLSCSQTLNHNVMYWYQQKSSQAPKLLFHYYDKDFNNEADTPDNFQSRRPNTSFCFLDIRSPGLGDTAMYLCATSRARNRGETQYFGPGTRLLVL.

This clone was observed a single time. The rearrangement uses TRBV5-1 and TRBJ1-2; D not resolved. The CDR3 has 13 amino acids. Germline V gene data show CDR1 as SGHRS and CDR2 as YFSETQ. V lost 4 bases to trimming and J lost 6 bases, with 13 bases between them. DNA of the CDR3: TGCGCCAGCAGCCCAACCTCAGAGAATGGCTACACCTTC. The encoded protein is CASSPTSENGYTF.

J is TRBJ2-7 and V is TRBV4-3, with 7 nucleotides matching TRBD2. CDR3 length equals 14 residues. Looked up from germline, CDR1 is LGHNA and CDR2 is YSLEER. V lost 4 bases to trimming and J lost 7 bases; unmatched junction nucleotides: 10. CDR3 sequence reads: CASSLGGIPGEQYF. The CDR3 DNA reads as TGCGCCAGCAGCCTCGGGGGGATCCCGGGGGAGCAGTACTTC.

This rearrangement joins TRBV30 to TRBJ1-2; D is undetermined. Germline V lookup: CDR1 GTSNPN, CDR2 SVGIG (reference sequence). The CDR3 extends over 16 amino acids. V was cut by 5 bases and J by 4 bases, with 23 bases left in between. CDR3 residues: CAWVGERYRKAYGYTF. The CDR3 region has the DNA TGTGCCTGGGTTGGGGAGCGCTATAGAAAAGCCTATGGCTACACCTTC.

The chain employs TRBV4-3 and TRBJ1-1; D gene ambiguous. The CDR3 is made up of 13 amino acids. Between the trimmed V and J ends, which lost 0 bases and 7 bases, there was a span of 9 bases. Germline lookup yields CDR1 LGHNA and CDR2 YSLEER. For the CDR3, the DNA is TGCGCCAGCAGCCAAGAACCGAGACTTGAAGCTTTCTTT. The encoded protein is CASSQEPRLEAFF.

This clone came up a few times. The chain employs TRBV28 and TRBJ1-1; possibly TRBD1 for D (6 bases). There are 12 residues in the CDR3. Trimming left V 6 bases short and J 5 bases short, with 10 bases between. CDR1 is MDHEN and CDR2 is SYDVKM in the germline V gene. CDR3 sequence: CASRGAGTEAFF. CDR3 sequence (DNA): TGTGCCAGCAGGGGGGCTGGAACTGAAGCTTTCTTT.

Only a few counts were recorded for this clone. The gene calls are TRBV28 and TRBJ1-1; D not resolved. Germline V gene lookup returns CDR1 MDHEN and CDR2 SYDVKM. The CDR3 is 12 amino acids. Trimming took off 4 bases at V and 5 bases at J, with 8 bases between the two ends. The CDR3 spells CASSSRWTEAFF. The CDR3 nucleotides read TGTGCCAGCAGTTCGCGGTGGACTGAAGCTTTCTTT.

The table lists this clone with a count of one. The chain couples TRBV27 to TRBJ1-4; D is undetermined. In germline, CDR1 is MNHEY, CDR2 SMNVEV (reference sequence). The germline V and J ends were trimmed by 1 base and 0 bases, with 3 bases remaining between them. The CDR3 is 14 amino acids. CDR3 protein: CASSLFATNEKLFF. For the CDR3, the DNA is TGTGCCAGCAGTTTATTTGCAACTAATGAAAAACTGTTTTTT.

The chain combines TRBV4-2 with TRBJ2-3; 11 bases match TRBD2. The V gene end was trimmed by 1 base and the J gene end by 2 bases; junction bases not matched to a gene: 5. The V gene's germline CDR1 is LGHNA and CDR2 YNFKEQ. CDR3 length equals 17 residues. The CDR3 loop reads CASSQGLAGGTTDTQYF. The CDR3 DNA sequence: TGTGCCAGCAGCCAAGGGCTAGCGGGAGGTACCACAGATACGCAGTATTTT.

The chain is built from TRBV18 and TRBJ2-7; D gene uncertain. V was trimmed by 1 base and J by 7 bases, leaving 8 bases between them. Germline V gives CDR1 KGHSH, CDR2 LQKENI. The CDR3 runs 12 residues. Here the CDR3 DNA reads TGTGCCAGCTCACCACTATTGGGGGAGCAGTACTTC. Its translation: CASSPLLGEQYF.

Note on this clone: A much larger clone lies one base from this, so it may be a read error. The V and J genes are TRBV27 and TRBJ2-5, with D possibly being TRBD1 (6 bases). The DNA end is a closer match to TRBJ2-7, so the J assignment may be wrong. CDR1 and CDR2 from the germline V gene are MNHEY and SMNVEV (reference sequence). This CDR3 has 14 amino acids. The CDR3 nucleotides are TGTGCCAGCACGCCGCGCAGCACAGGGTCCGAGCAGTACTTC. Its protein product is CASTPRSTGSEQYF.

This chain connects TRBV28 to TRBJ2-7, with D possibly called TRBD1 or TRBD2 (7 bases each). The CDR3 covers 14 residues. V was trimmed by 4 bases and J by 2 bases, leaving 12 bases between them. Germline V gene sequence: CDR1 MDHEN, CDR2 SYDVKM. The CDR3, as DNA: TGTGCCAGCAGTTCAGGGGGGGCCCCCTACGAGCAGTACTTC. Its translation: CASSSGGAPYEQYF.

This chain joins TRBV27 and TRBJ2-7, with 8 nucleotides matching TRBD1. The germline gives CDR1 MNHEY, CDR2 SMNVEV (reference sequence). Trimming cost V 2 bases and J 3 bases; bases outside gene matches: 6. This CDR3 is 15 amino acids long. CDR3 bases: TGTGCCAGCAGTTTAAGGTACACAGGGGGCTACGAGCAGTACTTC. Amino acid sequence: CASSLRYTGGYEQYF.